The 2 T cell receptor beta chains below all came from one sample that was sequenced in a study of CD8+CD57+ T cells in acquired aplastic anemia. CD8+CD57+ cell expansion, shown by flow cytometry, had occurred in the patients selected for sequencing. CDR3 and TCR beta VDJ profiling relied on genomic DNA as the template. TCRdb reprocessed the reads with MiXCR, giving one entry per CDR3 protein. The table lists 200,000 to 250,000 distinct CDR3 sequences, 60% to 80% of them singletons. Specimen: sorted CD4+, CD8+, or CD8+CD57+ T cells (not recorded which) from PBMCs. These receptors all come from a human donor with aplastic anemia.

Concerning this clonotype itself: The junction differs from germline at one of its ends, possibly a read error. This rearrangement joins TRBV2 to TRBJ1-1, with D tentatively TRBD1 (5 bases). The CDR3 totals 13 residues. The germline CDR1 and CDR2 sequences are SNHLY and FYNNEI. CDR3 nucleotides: TGTGCCAGCATGCAGGGAACGAACACTGAAGATTTCTTT. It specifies CASMQGTNTEDFF.

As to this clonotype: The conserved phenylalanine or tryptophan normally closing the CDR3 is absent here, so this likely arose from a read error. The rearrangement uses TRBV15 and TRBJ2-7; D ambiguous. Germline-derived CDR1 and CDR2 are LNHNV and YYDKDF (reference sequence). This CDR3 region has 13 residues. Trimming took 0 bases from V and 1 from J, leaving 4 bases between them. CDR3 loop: CATSRDTSYEQYL. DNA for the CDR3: TGTGCCACCAGCAGAGATACATCCTACGAGCAGTACCTC.